Listed below are T cell receptor beta chains from one sample, sequenced in a study of blood T cells in healthy people across ages. TCRdb passed the 5' RACE reads through MiXCR, listing each CDR3 protein once. The table shows about 1,000,000 distinct CDR3 sequences, with more than 40% occurring only once. The material sequenced was blood. These TCRs come from a woman in her sixties in good health. Each CDR3 is given with its conserved first and last residue.

CSAGEGYYDEQFF TRBV20-1 13 TRBJ2-1
CASSQDPTSSGNIQYF TRBV4-1 16 TRBJ2-4
CASSLPGFGETQYF TRBV12-3/TRBV12-4 14 TRBJ2-5
CASSLGLGQREKLFF TRBV7-9 15 TRBJ1-4
CASSYGTLQYF TRBV6-2/TRBV6-3 11 TRBJ2-4
CAWKRGATNEKLFF TRBV30 14 TRBJ1-4
CASTPGVLSSYEQYF TRBV6-2/TRBV6-3 15 TRBJ2-7
CASSFGQASYNEQFF TRBV12-3/TRBV12-4 15 TRBJ2-1
CASSYSKRNALEQFF TRBV6-6 15 TRBJ2-1
CASSLQNRGLYEQYF TRBV27 15 TRBJ2-7
CASSLFDSEVTDTQYF TRBV7-6 16 TRBJ2-3
CASKPTISSYEQYF TRBV10-2 14 TRBJ2-7
CSVGTSPYEQYF TRBV29-1 12 TRBJ2-7
CASRVQVQEDTQYF TRBV28 14 TRBJ2-3
CASSLVPGEYYNEQYF TRBV7-8 16 NA
CSARDPLSGRLDTQYF TRBV20-1 16 TRBJ2-3
CSARGGGPSQSVFTEQFF TRBV20-1 18 TRBJ2-1
CASRRTGGSPGEQYF TRBV11-2 15 NA
CASSRFGTGGYEQYF TRBV4-1 15 TRBJ2-7
CASSPGDTFSEQFF TRBV18 14 TRBJ2-1
CASSVLAGGSGANVLTF TRBV6-5 17 TRBJ2-6
CATSDSRRRLVNEQFF TRBV24-1 16 TRBJ2-1
CASSLVDSNQPQHF TRBV12-3/TRBV12-4 14 TRBJ1-5
CASSLAGEDTDTQYF TRBV12-3/TRBV12-4 15 TRBJ2-3
CASTLQGSYEQYF TRBV12-3/TRBV12-4 13 TRBJ2-7
CASSSSLPGEQYF TRBV3-1 13 NA
CASSFTSGRADEQFF TRBV7-2 15 TRBJ2-1
CASSQVMAGGPQETQYF TRBV14 17 TRBJ2-5
CASSQLASTDTQYF TRBV3-1 14 TRBJ2-3